This T cell receptor beta chain was found in a study of patients and donors after allogeneic stem cell transplantation. This CDR3 is built from 13 residues. Per the germline V gene, CDR1 is SGDLS and CDR2 is YYNGEE. Between the trimmed V and J ends, which lost 1 base and 3 bases, there was a span of 7 bases. From the RT-PCR reads, TCRdb called clonotypes with MiXCR, one entry per CDR3 protein. This sample has approximately 61,000 distinct CDR3 sequences, with about 14% found just once. The J gene is TRBJ1-1, the V gene TRBV9; D is unresolved. Sequencing used blood, either unsorted or a sorted T cell fraction (not recorded which). The clonotype originates from a human donor who was either an allogeneic HSCT recipient or a stem cell or donor lymphocyte infusion donor (not recorded which). It is not recorded whose cells these are; they may come from a transplant donor. In nucleotides, the CDR3 is TGTGCCAGCAGCGTATCCGGGGACACTGAAGCTTTCTTT. This encodes CASSVSGDTEAFF.